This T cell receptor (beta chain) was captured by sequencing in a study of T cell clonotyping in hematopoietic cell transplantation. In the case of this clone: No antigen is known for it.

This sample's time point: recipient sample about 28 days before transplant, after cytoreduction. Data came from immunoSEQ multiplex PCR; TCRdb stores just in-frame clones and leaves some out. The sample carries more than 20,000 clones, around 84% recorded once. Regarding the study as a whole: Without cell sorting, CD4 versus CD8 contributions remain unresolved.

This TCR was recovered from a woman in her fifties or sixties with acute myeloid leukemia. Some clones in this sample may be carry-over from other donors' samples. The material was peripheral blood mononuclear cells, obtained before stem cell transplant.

This chain's CDR3 is CASSQDLPGGTDTQYF. The CDR3 DNA sequence: TGCGCCAGCAGCCAAGATCTGCCAGGGGGCACAGATACGCAGTATTTT. The chain links TRBV4-3 to TRBJ2-3; perhaps TRBD1 as D (6 bases). Germline loops: CDR1 LGHNA, CDR2 YSLEER. V was shortened by 0 bases and J by 1 base, with 11 bases between the two germline ends. The CDR3 consists of 16 residues.